These T cell receptor beta chains were read from a single sample in a study of blood T cell repertoires in COVID-19. The repertoire was sequenced with immunoSEQ multiplex PCR; TCRdb's copy has only in-frame clones and lacks some. The table shows about 320,000 clones, with 65% to 90% occurring only once. Material for sequencing was peripheral blood. The receptor set was obtained from a human donor in a cohort sampled during active COVID-19. CDR3s include the opening cysteine and the closing phenylalanine or tryptophan. Fields, in order: clone size, V gene, J gene, D gene, CDR3 DNA, CDR3 protein. A D gene is named only where the DNA matches it firmly. A row's size may be missing; if present it is once, few, many or a size class.

.,TRBV24-1,TRBJ1-5,TRBD1,TGTGCCACCAGTGATAGGGGGACAGGGGGCTATCAGCCCCAGCATTTT,CATSDRGTGGYQPQHF
.,TRBV28,TRBJ2-1,.,TGTGCCAGCAGTCCCCCTTCGGCAGGGGAAAATGAGCAGTTCTTC,CASSPPSAGENEQFF
.,TRBV25-1,TRBJ2-1,.,TGTGCCAGCAGTGAATATAGTGAGCAGTTCTTC,CASSEYSEQFF
.,TRBV5-1,TRBJ1-3,.,TGCGCCAGCAGCCGGGGGGCAGGGACTGGAAACACCATATATTTT,CASSRGAGTGNTIYF
.,TRBV7-3,TRBJ2-1,TRBD2,TGTGCCAGCAGCCTCTACCAAGAGCGGGGATACTACAATGAGCAGTTCTTC,CASSLYQERGYYNEQFF
.,TRBV27,TRBJ2-7,TRBD1,TGTGCCAGCAGTTTACAGGGGACAGGGGGCCACGAGCAGTACTTC,CASSLQGTGGHEQYF
.,TRBV6-2/TRBV6-3,TRBJ1-2,.,TGTGCCAGCAGTTACTCGTCTGGGGGCGATCCTAACTATGGCTACACCTTC,CASSYSSGGDPNYGYTF
.,TRBV2,TRBJ1-4,.,TGTGCCAGCAGTCGCGGGGAAAAACTGTTTTTT,CASSRGEKLFF
.,TRBV5-6,TRBJ2-7,TRBD1,TGTGCCAGCAGCCCGACAGGGATCCCCTACGAGCAGTACTTC,CASSPTGIPYEQYF
.,TRBV9,TRBJ1-5,.,TGTGCCAGCAGCGTAGGTTTAGGAGAGAATCAGCCCCAGCATTTT,CASSVGLGENQPQHF
.,TRBV5-4,TRBJ2-7,.,TGTGCCAGCAGTTCCCCGGGACAATCGTCCTACGAGCAGTACTTC,CASSSPGQSSYEQYF
.,TRBV2,TRBJ1-6,.,TGTGCCAGCAGTGAAAGGTGGCAGGGCCTTTCACCCCTCCACTTT,CASSERWQGLSPLHF
.,TRBV5-4,TRBJ2-1,.,TGTGCCAGCAGCTTGGCGGGGAAATACAATGAGCAGTTCTTC,CASSLAGKYNEQFF
once,TRBV5-8,TRBJ2-5,TRBD1,TGTGCCAGCAGCCCCGGACAGGCGTGGGAGACCCAGTACTTC,CASSPGQAWETQYF
many,TRBV6-5,TRBJ2-2,.,TGTGCCAGCACTGGCGGTAACACCGGGGAGCTGTTTTTT,CASTGGNTGELFF
few,TRBV30,TRBJ2-7,.,TGTGCCTGGACCCCCCAGGGTTTCTCCTACGAGCAGTACTTC,CAWTPQGFSYEQYF
few,TRBV10-2,TRBJ1-1,TRBD1,TGCGCCAGCAGTCGACAGGGGGCGGGCACTGAAGCTTTCTTT,CASSRQGAGTEAFF
.,TRBV5-1,TRBJ2-6,.,TGCGCCAGCAGCTTGGTGGAGTCTGGGGCCAACGTCCTGACTTTC,CASSLVESGANVLTF
.,TRBV9,TRBJ2-1,TRBD2,TGTGCCAGCAGCGTAGAACTAGCGGGCTACAATGAGCAGTTCTTC,CASSVELAGYNEQFF
few,TRBV11-1,TRBJ2-2,.,TGTGCCAGCAGCTCAACGAACACCGGGGAGCTGTTTTTT,CASSSTNTGELFF
.,TRBV9,TRBJ2-3,.,TGTGCCAGCAGCGGGGAGGGGGGCTTGACAGATACGCAGTATTTT,CASSGEGGLTDTQYF
.,TRBV10-1,TRBJ2-1,.,TGCGCCAGCAGTGAGTCGCCGGGGAATCGGGGCAATGAGCAGTTCTTC,CASSESPGNRGNEQFF
once,TRBV24-1,TRBJ2-3,TRBD2,TGTGCCACCAGTGAGGAGCCTTTGGGCGGGGGGACAGATACGCAGTATTTT,CATSEEPLGGGTDTQYF
.,TRBV19,TRBJ1-6,TRBD1,TGTGCCAGTAGTGTGGGACAGCTGAATTCACCCCTCCACTTT,CASSVGQLNSPLHF
.,TRBV18,TRBJ1-5,.,TGTGCCAGCTCTCTCGCGAGTTTTTGGGCCGATAGCAATCAGCCCCAGCATTTT,CASSLASFWADSNQPQHF
.,TRBV3-1/TRBV3-2,TRBJ1-6,TRBD1,TGTGCCAGCAGCCATTATATTGGAAGGGGGCGATCACCCCTCCACTTT,CASSHYIGRGRSPLHF